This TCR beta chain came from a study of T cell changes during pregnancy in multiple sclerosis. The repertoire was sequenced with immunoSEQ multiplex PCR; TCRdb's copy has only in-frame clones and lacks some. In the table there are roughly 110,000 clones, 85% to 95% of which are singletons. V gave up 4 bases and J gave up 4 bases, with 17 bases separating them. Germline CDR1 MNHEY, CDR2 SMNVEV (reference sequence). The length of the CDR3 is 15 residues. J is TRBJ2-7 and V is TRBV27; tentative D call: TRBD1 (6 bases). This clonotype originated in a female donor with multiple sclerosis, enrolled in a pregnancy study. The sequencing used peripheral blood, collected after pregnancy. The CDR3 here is CASSSTTGSLYEQYF. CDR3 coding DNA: TGTGCCAGCAGTTCTACTACAGGGTCTCTGTACGAGCAGTACTTC.